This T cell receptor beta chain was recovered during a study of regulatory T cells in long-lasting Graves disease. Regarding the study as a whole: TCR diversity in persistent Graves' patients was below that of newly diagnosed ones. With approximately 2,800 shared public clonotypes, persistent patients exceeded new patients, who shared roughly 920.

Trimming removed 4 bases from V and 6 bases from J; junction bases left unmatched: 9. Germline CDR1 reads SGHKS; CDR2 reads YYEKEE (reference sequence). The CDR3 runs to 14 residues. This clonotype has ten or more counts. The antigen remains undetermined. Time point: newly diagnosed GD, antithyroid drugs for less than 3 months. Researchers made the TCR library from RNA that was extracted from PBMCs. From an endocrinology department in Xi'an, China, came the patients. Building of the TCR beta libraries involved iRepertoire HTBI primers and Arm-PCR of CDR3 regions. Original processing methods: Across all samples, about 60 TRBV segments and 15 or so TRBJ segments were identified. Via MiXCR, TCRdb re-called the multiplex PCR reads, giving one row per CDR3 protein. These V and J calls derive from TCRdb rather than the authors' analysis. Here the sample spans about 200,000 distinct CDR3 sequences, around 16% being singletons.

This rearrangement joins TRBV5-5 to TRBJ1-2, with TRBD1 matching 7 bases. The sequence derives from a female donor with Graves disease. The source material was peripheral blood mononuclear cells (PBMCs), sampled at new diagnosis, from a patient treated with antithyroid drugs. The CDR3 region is CASSGPRGLDGYTF. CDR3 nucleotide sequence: TGTGCCAGCAGCGGCCCAAGGGGGCTGGATGGCTACACCTTC.